This passage covers 15 T cell receptor beta chains from one sample sequenced in a study of graft-versus-host responses after intestinal transplantation listed by TCRdb under 2021. These receptors have no known antigen. Per the publication, the time point label means: cells obtained before transplantation from donor or recipient. The library was produced with the immunoSEQ multiplex PCR assay. This is the immuneACCESS table as TCRdb keeps it, with only in-frame sequences that have V and J called. A part of the clones is gone; compared with another copy, unresolved V genes explain less than half, and the rest is unexplained. The sample contains approximately 46,000 clones, around 85% of them found a single time. Less than 0.5% of the sample comes from the top ten. The specimen was unstimulated CD4+ T cells sorted from spleen or lymph node cells, collected before transplant. Receptor source: a human donor who was the organ donor for an intestinal transplant.

The chain has TRBV5-6 and TRBJ2-5; 11 bases match TRBD2. The CDR3 contains 16 residues. J lost 5 bases, V lost 2 bases, and 8 bases had no gene match. From germline, CDR1 is SGHDT and CDR2 YYEEEE. CDR3: CASSLMASGGRETQYF. The CDR3 DNA sequence: TGTGCCAGCAGCTTAATGGCTAGCGGGGGGAGGGAGACCCAGTACTTC.

CDR3 DNA: TGTGCCAGCAGTGCGACAGGGGGCGCGGGGGAGACCCAGTACTTC. As protein: CASSATGGAGETQYF. This sequence joins TRBV27 and TRBJ2-5; TRBD1 agrees at 10 bases. With 5 bases clipped from V and 5 bases from J, the junction kept 8 bases outside the gene matches. The CDR3 contains 15 residues. In germline, CDR1 is MNHEY, CDR2 SMNVEV (reference sequence).

This clone showed up just a few times. The chain is built from TRBV30 and TRBJ1-1; 8 positions match TRBD1. This CDR3 comprises 12 residues. The V segment lost 5 bases and the J segment 4 bases; nucleotides outside the gene matches: 3. CDR1 and CDR2 (germline): GTSNPN, SVGIG (reference sequence). The CDR3 region is CAWFTGGTEAFF. The DNA of the CDR3 is TGTGCCTGGTTCACAGGGGGCACTGAAGCTTTCTTT.

The chain is built from TRBV19 and TRBJ2-7; tentatively, D is TRBD2 (6 bases). V lost 3 bases and J lost 3, with 12 bases in between. There are 14 residues in the CDR3. Germline CDR1 LNHDA, CDR2 SQIVND (reference sequence). Written as DNA, the CDR3 is TGTGCCAGTAGTATCCGAACCGGGAGCTACGAGCAGTACTTC. Its translation is CASSIRTGSYEQYF.

The chain uses TRBV23-1 and TRBJ2-2; D is unresolved. TRBV23-1 is designated an ORF whose function remains uncertain. Between the trimmed V and J ends, which lost 7 bases and 2 bases, there was a span of 8 bases. CDR3 length: 13 residues. The CDR3 DNA is TGCGCCAGCAACCCCTTCAACACCGGGGAGCTGTTTTTT. The encoded protein is CASNPFNTGELFF.

The rearrangement uses TRBV7-8 and TRBJ2-1, with TRBD1 identical over 9 bases. The CDR3 contains 15 residues. After removal of 5 bases from V and 0 bases from J, the junction contained 2 bases not matched to a gene. CDR1 is SGHVS, CDR2 FQNEAQ, per germline. The CDR3 loop reads CASSMDRGSYNEQFF. The CDR3, as DNA: TGTGCCAGCAGCATGGACAGGGGCTCCTACAATGAGCAGTTCTTC.

V usage is TRBV18 and J usage is TRBJ1-1, with D perhaps matching TRBD1 (6 bases). Germline assignment: CDR1 KGHSH and CDR2 LQKENI. The CDR3 extends over 14 amino acids. The germline V and J ends were trimmed by 3 bases and 0 bases, with 8 bases remaining between them. In DNA, the CDR3 is TGTGCCAGCTCACCCGGACAGATGAACACTGAAGCTTTCTTT. Its translation is CASSPGQMNTEAFF.

V gene TRBV6-1 combines with J gene TRBJ2-2; TRBD2 matches at 7 bases. J gave up 4 bases and V 4 bases, and 6 bases lay outside the gene matches. The germline gives CDR1 MNHNS, CDR2 SASEGT. CDR3 size: 15 residues. The CDR3 region has the DNA TGTGCCAGCAGTGGCAGGACTAGAGGCACCGGGGAGCTGTTTTTT. This encodes CASSGRTRGTGELFF.

The chain recombines TRBV7-6 with TRBJ2-1; TRBD2 matches at 13 bases. The V segment lost 2 bases and the J segment 7 bases; nucleotides outside the gene matches: 8. The CDR3 loop spans 17 amino acids. Germline V lookup: CDR1 SGHVS, CDR2 FNYEAQ. CDR3 loop: CASSLFRTSGSGNEQFF. In nucleotides, the CDR3 is TGTGCCAGCAGCTTATTCCGGACTAGCGGGAGTGGAAATGAGCAGTTCTTC.

The chain employs TRBV7-6 and TRBJ1-6; D remains unclear. The V end was cut by 0 bases, the J end by 9 bases, with 9 bases between. The CDR3 is made up of 14 amino acids. Germline V lookup: CDR1 SGHVS, CDR2 FNYEAQ. In DNA, the CDR3 is TGTGCCAGCAGCTTAGCCTATAACAGTTCACCCCTCCACTTT. Protein sequence: CASSLAYNSSPLHF. Looking up the rest from reference TRBV7-6 and TRBJ1-6 gives the full variable domain: GAGVSQSPRYKVTKRGQDVALRCDPISGHVSLYWYRQALGQGPEFLTYFNYEAQQDKSGLPNDRFSAERPEGSISTLTIQRTEQRDSAMYRCASSLAYNSSPLHFGNGTRLTVT.

The table lists this clone with a count of one. The chain recombines TRBV18 with TRBJ2-5, with D unresolved. With 6 bases removed from V and 3 bases from J, the gap between germline ends came to 5 bases. The CDR3 length is 11 residues. Per germline, CDR1 KGHSH and CDR2 LQKENI. CDR3: CASSVKETQYF. CDR3 DNA sequence: TGTGCCAGCTCCGTTAAAGAGACCCAGTACTTC.

The genes are TRBV30 and TRBJ1-2, with 7 bases lining up with TRBD1. Germline loops: CDR1 GTSNPN, CDR2 SVGIG (reference sequence). V trimming: 4 bases; J trimming: 2 bases; junction bases outside the gene matches: 4. The CDR3 consists of 13 residues. CDR3 DNA sequence: TGTGCCTGGAACAGGGGCTCCAACTATGGCTACACCTTC. Amino acids: CAWNRGSNYGYTF.

This chain links TRBV6-5 with TRBJ2-5; the D call may be TRBD1 or TRBD2 (5 bases each). V lost 0 bases, J lost 14 bases, and 19 bases lay in between. The CDR3 contains 14 residues. The germline CDR1 and CDR2 sequences are MNHEY and SVGAGI. CDR3 DNA sequence: TGTGCCAGCAGTTACTCGGATCCGGGACGGCGCTTATACTTC. It translates to CASSYSDPGRRLYF.

This clone has a handful of counts. This rearrangement joins TRBV7-9 to TRBJ2-5; TRBD1 matches at 10 bases. After removal of 2 bases from V and 1 base from J, the junction contained 4 bases not matched to a gene. The CDR3 sequence is 16 residues long. Germline lookup yields CDR1 SEHNR and CDR2 FQNEAQ (reference sequence). The CDR3 coding sequence is TGTGCCAGCAGCTTACTCGGGACAGGGGCCCAAGAGACCCAGTACTTC. Translating it yields CASSLLGTGAQETQYF. Filled out from reference TRBV7-9 and TRBJ2-5, the complete variable domain reads DTGVSQNPRHKITKRGQNVTFRCDPISEHNRLYWYRQTLGQGPEFLTYFQNEAQLEKSRLLSDRFSAERPKGSFSTLEIQRTEQGDSAMYLCASSLLGTGAQETQYFGPGTRLLVL.

The rearrangement links TRBV19 to TRBJ2-7; D remains ambiguous. The germline gives CDR1 LNHDA, CDR2 SQIVND (reference sequence). This CDR3 contains 14 residues. V was clipped by 10 bases and J by 2 bases, with 18 bases between them. CDR3 protein: CATRQAPNTYEQYF. CDR3 in DNA: TGTGCCACCCGCCAGGCCCCTAATACCTACGAGCAGTACTTC.